This TCR beta chain was identified during a study of blood T cell repertoires in COVID-19. Study-wide context: COVID-19 samples from acute and convalescent phases originated in the United States, Italy and Spain.

Libraries were prepared by immunoSEQ multiplex PCR; TCRdb keeps only in-frame clonotypes and omits some of them. This table has roughly 150,000 clones, about 89% appearing once. Germline V CDR1 and CDR2: SGHRS, YFSETQ. The ends lost 4 bases at V and 4 bases at J; junction bases unmatched: 6. This CDR3 is 14 amino acids long. This sequence originates from a man between 60 and 70 years old with active or convalescent COVID-19. The V and J genes are TRBV5-1 and TRBJ2-5, with 8 bases lining up with TRBD1. Sequencing used peripheral blood. The chain's CDR3 is CASSRGQGGETQYF. The CDR3 nucleotides read TGCGCCAGCAGCCGCGGACAGGGAGGAGAGACCCAGTACTTC. Using reference TRBV5-1 and TRBJ2-5 for the parts outside the CDR3, the full variable domain is KAGVTQTPRYLIKTRGQQVTLSCSPISGHRSVSWYQQTPGQGLQFLFEYFSETQRNKGNFPGRFSGRQFSNSRSEMNVSTLELGDSALYLCASSRGQGGETQYFGPGTRLLVL.